This T cell receptor (beta chain) originates from a study of T-cell memory formation after mild COVID-19. Background on the study: Among the donors, TCR clusters were largely specific to each donor.

Constant-segment primers and 5'RACE yielded cDNA libraries for TCR alpha and TCR beta, each carrying sample barcodes and UMIs. TCRdb ran MiXCR on the 5' RACE reads and lists one entry per CDR3 protein. The data contain 350,000 or so distinct CDR3 sequences, about 21% of them singletons. The clonotype comes from an adult woman who had mild COVID-19 (a few samples of this study predate the infection). Cell type and time point are not known. Sample: PBMCs or a T cell subset sorted from them (not recorded which).

The chain's CDR3 is CASSYGAGQIDEQFF. The CDR3 DNA reads TGTGCCAGCAGTTACGGGGCGGGACAGATCGATGAGCAGTTCTTC. V gene TRBV6-6 combines with J gene TRBJ2-1; the D gene is possibly TRBD1 (7 bases). CDR1 and CDR2 from the germline V gene are MNHNY and SVGAGI (reference sequence). The CDR3 totals 15 residues. V was shortened by 2 bases and J by 8 bases, with 16 bases between the two germline ends.